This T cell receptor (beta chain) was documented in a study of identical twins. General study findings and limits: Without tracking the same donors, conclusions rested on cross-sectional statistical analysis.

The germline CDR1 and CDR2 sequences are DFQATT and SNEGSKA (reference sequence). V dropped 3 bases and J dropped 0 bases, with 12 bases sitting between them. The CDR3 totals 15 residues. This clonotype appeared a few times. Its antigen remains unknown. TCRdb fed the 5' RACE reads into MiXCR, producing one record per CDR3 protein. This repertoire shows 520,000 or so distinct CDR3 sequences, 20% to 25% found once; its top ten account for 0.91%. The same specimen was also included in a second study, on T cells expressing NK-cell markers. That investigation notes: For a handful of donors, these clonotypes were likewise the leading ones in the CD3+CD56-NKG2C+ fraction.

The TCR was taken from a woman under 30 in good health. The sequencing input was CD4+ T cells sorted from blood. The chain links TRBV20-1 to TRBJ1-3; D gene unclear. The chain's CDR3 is CSASPRRSSGNTIYF. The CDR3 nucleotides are TGCAGTGCTAGCCCTAGACGGAGCTCTGGAAACACCATATATTTT.